A single sample gave rise to the 9 T cell receptor beta chains below, sequenced in a study of identifying expanded T cells in peripheral blood. Clones were read by immunoSEQ multiplex PCR, and TCRdb kept only the in-frame ones, dropping some. The sample shows about 50,000 clones, roughly 82% of them seen only once. The sequencing sample was made of blood. These receptors were taken from a person aged 18 to 75 in good health.

V gene TRBV5-4 combines with J gene TRBJ1-2; D is unresolved. Looked up from germline, CDR1 is SGHNT and CDR2 is YYREEE (reference sequence). Trimming left V 2 bases short and J 3 bases short, with 8 bases between. This CDR3 comprises 13 residues. CDR3 sequence (DNA): TGTGCCAGCAGCTTAGACGGGTACTATGGCTACACCTTC. It specifies CASSLDGYYGYTF.

V gene TRBV5-1 combines with J gene TRBJ2-1, with 12 bases matching TRBD2. The V segment lost 4 bases and the J segment 4 bases; nucleotides outside the gene matches: 3. Germline assignment: CDR1 SGHRS and CDR2 YFSETQ. The CDR3 contains 15 residues. The CDR3 region has the DNA TGCGCCAGCAGCCCGGGACTAGCGGGTTACAATGAGCAGTTCTTC. This encodes CASSPGLAGYNEQFF. The whole variable domain, filled in from reference TRBV5-1 and TRBJ2-1, reads KAGVTQTPRYLIKTRGQQVTLSCSPISGHRSVSWYQQTPGQGLQFLFEYFSETQRNKGNFPGRFSGRQFSNSRSEMNVSTLELGDSALYLCASSPGLAGYNEQFFGPGTRLTVL.

The chain links TRBV7-3 to TRBJ2-3; 8 bases align to TRBD2. V trimming: 4 bases; J trimming: 2 bases; junction bases outside the gene matches: 5. CDR3 length: 15 residues. CDR1 and CDR2 from the germline V gene are SGHTA and FQGTGA. The CDR3 is CASSSREANTDTQYF. The CDR3 DNA reads as TGTGCCAGCAGCTCGCGGGAGGCGAACACAGATACGCAGTATTTT. Full variable domain (outside the CDR3, taken from reference TRBV7-3 and TRBJ2-3): GAGVSQTPSNKVTEKGKYVELRCDPISGHTALYWYRQSLGQGPEFLIYFQGTGAADDSGLPNDRFFAVRPEGSVSTLKIQRTERGDSAVYLCASSSREANTDTQYFGPGTRLTVL.

The V gene is TRBV2, the J gene TRBJ1-3; tentatively, D is TRBD1 (5 bases). CDR1 is SNHLY and CDR2 is FYNNEI in the germline V gene. V was shortened by 6 bases and J by 4 bases, with 10 bases between the two germline ends. The CDR3 loop spans 13 amino acids. CDR3 amino acids: CASRRDGGNTIYF. The CDR3 coding sequence is TGTGCCAGCAGGCGGGACGGGGGAAACACCATATATTTT.

The chain employs TRBV10-3 and TRBJ1-3; D not resolved. CDR3 size: 15 residues. CDR1 and CDR2 from the germline V gene are ENHRY and SYGVKD. The V gene lost 2 bases and the J gene lost 0 bases, with 8 bases spanning the gap. CDR3 DNA: TGTGCCATCAGTGAGCCCCCTTTCTCTGGAAACACCATATATTTT. It encodes CAISEPPFSGNTIYF.

J is TRBJ1-4 and V is TRBV5-4; D call uncertain. Germline V gives CDR1 SGHNT, CDR2 YYREEE (reference sequence). Trimming pared 4 bases from V and 5 bases from J, leaving 12 bases between. The CDR3 is 14 amino acids. DNA of the CDR3: TGTGCCAGCAGCACCACCCGGGAGAATGAAAAACTGTTTTTT. This sequence encodes CASSTTRENEKLFF.

The chain has TRBV11-2 and TRBJ1-1; no reliable D call. V lost 2 bases and J lost 2, with 15 bases in between. Germline V gives CDR1 SGHAT, CDR2 FQNNGV. This CDR3 contains 16 residues. The CDR3 reads CASSLYQTLYNTEAFF. CDR3 in DNA: TGTGCCAGCAGCTTATACCAGACTCTCTACAACACTGAAGCTTTCTTT.

This chain connects TRBV7-2 to TRBJ2-1; 10 bases align to TRBD2. Per germline, CDR1 SGHTA and CDR2 FQGNSA. The J segment lost 7 bases and the V segment lost 0 bases, leaving 9 bases of the junction unmatched. This CDR3 spans 17 amino acids. CDR3: CASSLAPEREGQNEQFF. CDR3 in DNA: TGTGCCAGCAGCTTAGCGCCCGAGCGGGAGGGCCAGAATGAGCAGTTCTTC.

V usage is TRBV7-6 and J usage is TRBJ1-3; maybe TRBD1 (6 bases). Trimming shortened V by 4 bases and J by 3 bases, and 7 bases separated the two germline ends. Germline V CDR1 and CDR2: SGHVS, FNYEAQ. The CDR3 length is 13 residues. For the CDR3, the DNA is TGTGCCAGCAGCTCAGGGGTTGGAAACACCATATATTTT. It yields the protein CASSSGVGNTIYF.